These 23 T cell receptor beta chains share one sample of origin, sequenced in a study of blood T cell repertoires in COVID-19. The repertoire was sequenced with immunoSEQ multiplex PCR; TCRdb's copy has only in-frame clones and lacks some. This repertoire shows 250,000 to 350,000 clones, about 88% found once; its top ten account for about 3%. The specimen sequenced was PBMCs or T cells enriched from blood (not recorded which). The source is a woman between 45 and 60 years old who had recovered from COVID-19.

The J gene is TRBJ1-2, the V gene TRBV30; D perhaps matches TRBD1 (6 bases). CDR3 length equals 14 residues. Germline V gives CDR1 GTSNPN, CDR2 SVGIG (reference sequence). The germline V and J ends were trimmed by 1 base and 0 bases, with 9 bases remaining between them. CDR3 sequence reads: CAWSGTVTNYGYTF. The CDR3 DNA reads TGTGCCTGGAGTGGGACAGTAACTAACTATGGCTACACCTTC.

The V and J genes are TRBV29-1 and TRBJ1-1; D remains unclear. This CDR3 comprises 14 residues. In germline, CDR1 is SQVTM, CDR2 ANQGSEA. The CDR3 loop reads CTCRPPGLNTEAFF. In nucleotides, the CDR3 is TGCACCTGCCGCCCCCCGGGGTTGAACACTGAAGCTTTCTTT.

This clone was detected only once. The chain uses TRBV9 and TRBJ2-1; TRBD2 is a possible D gene (5 bases). The V and J ends lost 3 bases and 4 bases respectively, with 17 bases between them. The CDR3 extends over 16 amino acids. Germline CDR1 reads SGDLS; CDR2 reads YYNGEE. The chain's CDR3 is CASSGASSPVYNEQFF. The DNA of the CDR3 is TGTGCCAGCAGCGGTGCTAGCTCCCCAGTATACAATGAGCAGTTCTTC.

The chain has TRBV28 and TRBJ2-7, with 11 bases identical to TRBD1. This CDR3 region has 15 residues. After removal of 3 bases from V and 2 bases from J, the junction contained 3 bases not matched to a gene. Germline V gene data show CDR1 as MDHEN and CDR2 as SYDVKM. CDR3 coding DNA: TGTGCCAGCAGTTTTTCGGGACAGGGGGCCTACGAGCAGTACTTC. Amino acid sequence: CASSFSGQGAYEQYF.

The chain has TRBV3-1 (or the pseudogene TRBV3-2) and TRBJ2-7; 9 nucleotides align to TRBD1. Germline V gene sequence: CDR1 LGHDT, CDR2 YNNKEL (reference sequence). There are 14 residues in the CDR3. The J segment lost 4 bases and the V segment lost 4 bases, leaving 5 bases of the junction unmatched. CDR3 sequence (DNA): TGTGCCAGCAGCCCCCGGGACAGGGATTACGAGCAGTACTTC. It translates to CASSPRDRDYEQYF.

This chain joins TRBV28 and TRBJ2-7; D unresolved. The CDR3 runs 14 residues. Germline lookup yields CDR1 MDHEN and CDR2 SYDVKM. Trimming left V 3 bases short and J 1 base short, with 10 bases between. CDR3 residues: CASSFTPVSYEQYF. The DNA for the CDR3 is TGTGCCAGCAGTTTCACCCCGGTATCCTACGAGCAGTACTTC.

The chain is built from TRBV25-1 and TRBJ2-3; 8 nucleotides align to TRBD2. Germline V gene lookup returns CDR1 MGHDK and CDR2 SYGVNS. J gave up 0 bases and V 5 bases, and 7 bases lay outside the gene matches. The CDR3 extends over 16 amino acids. The CDR3 loop reads CASSTRGGSSTDTQYF. The CDR3 DNA follows: TGTGCCAGCAGTACCCGGGGGGGTTCTAGCACAGATACGCAGTATTTT. The variable domain in full, completed from reference TRBV25-1 and TRBJ2-3, reads EADIYQTPRYLVIGTGKKITLECSQTMGHDKMYWYQQDPGMELHLIHYSYGVNSTEKGDLSSESTVSRIRTEHFPLTLESARPSHTSQYLCASSTRGGSSTDTQYFGPGTRLTVL.

The chain employs TRBV2 and TRBJ2-3; 7 positions agree with TRBD2. V shed 7 bases, J shed 2 bases, and the junction held 9 bases outside the gene matches. Germline V lookup: CDR1 SNHLY, CDR2 FYNNEI. CDR3 length: 15 residues. The CDR3 sequence is CASTGGRENTDTQYF. The CDR3 bases are TGTGCCAGCACCGGAGGGCGGGAGAACACAGATACGCAGTATTTT.

CDR3 loop: CASSRNRGGPNTEAFF. The CDR3 DNA reads TGCGCCAGCAGCCGTAACCGAGGGGGCCCGAACACTGAAGCTTTCTTT. The rearrangement links TRBV5-1 to TRBJ1-1; 7 bases line up with TRBD1. CDR1 and CDR2 from the germline V gene are SGHRS and YFSETQ. With 4 bases clipped from V and 1 base from J, the junction kept 10 bases outside the gene matches. The CDR3 loop spans 16 amino acids.

The chain joins TRBV29-1 to TRBJ1-3; D unresolved. Per the germline V gene, CDR1 is SQVTM and CDR2 is ANQGSEA. There are 13 residues in the CDR3. V lost 7 bases and J lost 2, with 12 bases in between. CDR3 sequence reads: CSGARDPGNTIYF. CDR3 in DNA: TGCAGCGGCGCACGGGATCCTGGAAACACCATATATTTT.

The rearrangement links TRBV5-5 to TRBJ2-7; 7 bases line up with TRBD1. The CDR3 has 14 residues. Germline loops: CDR1 SGHKS, CDR2 YYEKEE (reference sequence). V dropped 4 bases and J dropped 3; count of bases not matched to a gene: 7. Here the CDR3 DNA reads TGTGCCAGCAGCCAGGGACAGATCTTCTACGAGCAGTACTTC. Translation gives CASSQGQIFYEQYF.

This chain connects TRBV7-9 to TRBJ2-7, with a possible D match to TRBD1 (6 bases). V lost 3 bases and J lost 3, with 12 bases in between. Germline lookup yields CDR1 SEHNR and CDR2 FQNEAQ (reference sequence). CDR3 length equals 14 residues. CDR3 protein: CASSLGTSLYEQYF. CDR3 sequence (DNA): TGTGCCAGCAGCTTGGGGACATCCCTCTACGAGCAGTACTTC.

The chain has TRBV5-6 and TRBJ2-7, with D possibly matching TRBD2 (6 bases). Trimming removed 2 bases at V and 7 bases at J, with 7 bases between. Germline values: CDR1 SGHDT, CDR2 YYEEEE. The CDR3 covers 11 residues. CDR3 sequence: CASSLGREQYF. In nucleotides, the CDR3 is TGTGCCAGCAGCTTAGGGAGGGAGCAGTACTTC.

This chain uses TRBV19 with TRBJ1-5; D is unclear. The CDR3 runs to 15 residues. The V end was cut by 4 bases, the J end by 3 bases, with 13 bases between. Germline CDR1 LNHDA, CDR2 SQIVND (reference sequence). The CDR3 reads CASSSAIGVNQPQHF. CDR3 coding DNA: TGTGCCAGTAGTAGTGCAATCGGGGTCAATCAGCCCCAGCATTTT.

This clone was found a few times. The sample contains more than one DNA sequence encoding this CDR3. J is TRBJ1-2 and V is TRBV27; D gene unclear. Germline CDR1 MNHEY, CDR2 SMNVEV (reference sequence). Trimming stripped 2 bases from V and 1 base from J, with 5 bases between. The CDR3 totals 13 residues. CDR3 nucleotide sequence: TGTGCCAGCAGTTTACGGGGTAACTATGGCTACACCTTC. Protein: CASSLRGNYGYTF.

The rearrangement joins TRBV10-2 to TRBJ1-5; D not certain. From germline, CDR1 is WSHSY and CDR2 SAAADI. The CDR3 has 20 amino acids. Trimming pared 6 bases from V and 0 bases from J, leaving 27 bases between. CDR3 sequence reads: CASRDSPPGTGRYSNQPQHF. The CDR3, as DNA: TGCGCCAGCAGGGATTCCCCGCCAGGAACCGGAAGATATAGCAATCAGCCCCAGCATTTT.

The chain joins TRBV30 to TRBJ1-1; 11 bases match TRBD1. V shed 3 bases and J 1 base; nucleotides not matched to a gene: 4. Germline CDR1 and CDR2: GTSNPN and SVGIG (reference sequence). The CDR3 has 15 amino acids. CDR3 bases: TGTGCCTGGAGGGGGACAGGGGGGAAGAACACTGAAGCTTTCTTT. Amino acid sequence: CAWRGTGGKNTEAFF.

The chain couples TRBV15 to TRBJ1-3; D gene uncertain. Trimming cost V 0 bases and J 4 bases, with 7 bases left between them. CDR3 length equals 14 residues. Germline lookup yields CDR1 LNHNV and CDR2 YYDKDF (reference sequence). CDR3 amino acids: CATSRDMAGNTIYF. DNA for the CDR3: TGTGCCACCAGCAGAGACATGGCCGGAAACACCATATATTTT.

This sequence joins TRBV27 and TRBJ1-1; D may be TRBD1 (6 bases). Trimming cost V 7 bases and J 4 bases, with 16 bases left between them. This CDR3 is 14 amino acids long. Germline V gene lookup returns CDR1 MNHEY and CDR2 SMNVEV (reference sequence). CDR3 region: CASKPPSGATEAFF. The CDR3 nucleotides read TGTGCCAGCAAGCCTCCGTCAGGGGCCACTGAAGCTTTCTTT.

In this sample, this clone turned up once. The chain combines TRBV7-9 with TRBJ2-7; 13 positions match TRBD2. Germline assignment: CDR1 SEHNR and CDR2 FQNEAQ (reference sequence). The V gene end was trimmed by 5 bases and the J gene end by 4 bases; junction bases not matched to a gene: 2. The CDR3 is 14 amino acids. As DNA, the CDR3 is TGTGCCAGCAGCCTGACTAGCGGGAGGTACGAGCAGTACTTC. This sequence encodes CASSLTSGRYEQYF.

With regard to this clone: Additional DNA sequences in this sample encode the identical CDR3. V and J are TRBV7-3 and TRBJ2-1, with 8 bases identical to TRBD2. V was clipped by 4 bases and J by 2 bases; unmatched bases: 4. The length of the CDR3 is 15 residues. Germline values: CDR1 SGHTA, CDR2 FQGTGA. The CDR3 nucleotides read TGTGCCAGCAGCTCCACTAGCGGAGCCTACAATGAGCAGTTCTTC. This gives the protein CASSSTSGAYNEQFF. Complete variable domain (other parts from reference TRBV7-3 and TRBJ2-1): GAGVSQTPSNKVTEKGKYVELRCDPISGHTALYWYRQSLGQGPEFLIYFQGTGAADDSGLPNDRFFAVRPEGSVSTLKIQRTERGDSAVYLCASSSTSGAYNEQFFGPGTRLTVL.

The chain couples TRBV28 to TRBJ2-7; D is unclear. The CDR3 loop spans 13 amino acids. CDR1 and CDR2 from the germline V gene are MDHEN and SYDVKM. V gave up 7 bases and J gave up 0 bases, with 10 bases separating them. CDR3 coding DNA: TGTGCCAGCACGTTTACTAACTCCTACGAGCAGTACTTC. Translated, it gives CASTFTNSYEQYF.

V gene TRBV4-2 combines with J gene TRBJ1-2; 7 bases fit TRBD1. V was clipped by 1 base and J by 5 bases; unmatched bases: 4. The CDR3 contains 14 residues. Germline V lookup: CDR1 LGHNA, CDR2 YNFKEQ. The CDR3 protein is CASSQVGQSYGYTF. The CDR3, as DNA: TGTGCCAGCAGCCAAGTGGGACAGTCGTATGGCTACACCTTC.